This T cell receptor (beta chain) was recorded in a study of STAT5B mutations in CD4+ large granular lymphocyte leukemia. Regarding the study as a whole: The CD4+ versus CD8+ T-LGLL clonality difference may reflect limited sample size. CD4-sorted patient repertoires seemed more clonal than healthy CD4+ repertoires.

Remarks on this clone: The antigen is not known.

The protocol was immunoSEQ multiplex PCR, while the TCRdb copy is restricted to in-frame clones and leaves out a portion. The data contain tens of thousands of clones, just under 75% of them singletons. This CDR3 is 11 amino acids long. This TCR derives from a human donor in good health. V usage is TRBV21-1 and J usage is TRBJ1-2. TRBV21-1 is labeled a pseudogene. Sequencing input: CD4+ T cells from blood buffy coats. The CDR3 coding sequence is TGTGCCAGCAGCAAAATAGACCGCTACACCTTC. Protein product: CASSKIDRYTF.